These 20 T cell receptor beta chains originate from one sample sequenced in a study of blood T cells in healthy people across ages. The authors ran a second PCR of 7 to 11 cycles using a sample-barcoded 5' primer and a J-beta primer mix. MiXCR, run by TCRdb on the 5' RACE reads, gives a single entry per CDR3 protein. The sample carries 1.5 million to 2 million distinct CDR3 sequences, 25% to 30% recorded once. Sequencing input: blood. Receptors originate from a woman aged 30 to 39 in good health.

This clonotype was recorded only once. The V call is TRBV12-3 or TRBV12-4, the J call TRBJ2-1; no firm D call. The CDR3 has 16 amino acids. V lost 2 bases to trimming and J lost 0 bases, with 11 bases between them. The CDR3 bases are TGTGCCAGCAGTTTAAAGGTGGGTCCCTCCTACAATGAGCAGTTCTTC. Residues: CASSLKVGPSYNEQFF.

There are a few counts of this clonotype. The chain uses TRBV5-6 and TRBJ1-6; D gene unclear. CDR1 is SGHDT and CDR2 is YYEEEE in the germline V gene. The CDR3 has 12 amino acids. Trimming left V 0 bases short and J 10 bases short, with 5 bases between. CDR3 in amino acids: CASSLERSPLHF. The DNA of the CDR3 is TGTGCCAGCAGCTTGGAAAGGTCACCCCTCCACTTT.

The chain employs TRBV7-2 and TRBJ2-1, with TRBD1 identical over 8 bases. V lost 9 bases and J lost 9; bases outside the gene matches: 10. CDR1 and CDR2 (germline): SGHTA, FQGNSA. The CDR3 loop spans 13 amino acids. Written as DNA, the CDR3 is TGTGCCAGGGCATGGACAGGGCAGGGTGAGCAGTTCTTC. It codes for CARAWTGQGEQFF.

This clonotype has a count of ten or more. The chain carries TRBV10-2 and TRBJ2-1; perhaps TRBD1 as D (6 bases). Per the germline V gene, CDR1 is WSHSY and CDR2 is SAAADI. V was cut by 6 bases and J by 0 bases, with 12 bases left in between. The CDR3 sequence is 15 residues long. The CDR3 loop reads CASRGRGLSYNEQFF. DNA of the CDR3: TGCGCCAGCAGGGGCAGGGGCCTCTCCTACAATGAGCAGTTCTTC.

The V gene is TRBV20-1, the J gene TRBJ2-4; tentatively, D is TRBD1 (6 bases). The J call could be wrong; TRBJ2-7 is a better fit for the DNA end. The CDR3 length is 13 residues. CDR1 is DFQATT and CDR2 is SNEGSKA in the germline V gene (reference sequence). The chain's CDR3 is CSARTRGFSEQYF. The CDR3, as DNA: TGCAGTGCTAGAACTAGGGGGTTCTCCGAGCAGTACTTC.

The J gene is TRBJ1-2, the V gene TRBV18; D gene ambiguous. Trimming stripped 0 bases from V and 3 bases from J, with 11 bases between. The CDR3 consists of 15 residues. The germline gives CDR1 KGHSH, CDR2 LQKENI. In nucleotides, the CDR3 is TGTGCCAGCTCACCACCGACCATGCCGGACTATGGCTACACCTTC. Translating gives CASSPPTMPDYGYTF.

There are a few counts of this clonotype. The V call is TRBV7-3, the J call TRBJ2-1, with D maybe TRBD1 (6 bases). Trimming removed 3 bases from V and 9 bases from J, with 12 bases in between. The length of the CDR3 is 13 residues. The germline gives CDR1 SGHTA, CDR2 FQGTGA. The CDR3 reads CASSLLTGTEQFF. In DNA, the CDR3 is TGTGCCAGCAGCTTGCTTACAGGGACTGAGCAGTTCTTC.

This clonotype was counted only a few times. The chain combines TRBV6-5 with TRBJ1-5, with D possibly being TRBD1 (6 bases). Deletions cut 10 bases from V and 4 bases from J, with 20 bases between. CDR1 is MNHEY and CDR2 is SVGAGI in the germline V gene. This CDR3 region has 15 residues. The CDR3 coding sequence is TGTGCCATCACCCGACCGGGACAAGAAAATCAGCCCCAGCATTTT. Amino acids: CAITRPGQENQPQHF.

The chain uses TRBV12-3 or TRBV12-4 and TRBJ2-7, with 9 bases fitting TRBD1. The CDR3 sequence is 15 residues long. V trimming: 5 bases; J trimming: 2 bases; junction bases outside the gene matches: 7. The CDR3 DNA sequence: TGTGCCAGCAGTCCTACCGGGACAGGGCCCTACGAGCAGTACTTC. It yields the protein CASSPTGTGPYEQYF.

The gene calls are TRBV10-3 and TRBJ1-6, with unresolved D. Trimming cost V 6 bases and J 7 bases, with 13 bases left between them. The CDR3 loop spans 14 amino acids. Germline V CDR1 and CDR2: ENHRY, SYGVKD. CDR3 amino acids: CAIRTPETNSPLHF. In DNA, the CDR3 is TGTGCCATCAGAACCCCCGAGACGAATTCACCCCTCCACTTT.

The chain carries TRBV5-6 and TRBJ1-1; no reliable D call. The germline V gene has CDR1 SGHDT and CDR2 YYEEEE. CDR3 size: 15 residues. Trimming removed 4 bases at V and 2 bases at J, with 15 bases between. The CDR3, as DNA: TGTGCCAGCAGCGCTTGGCGGGTTGGAAACACTGAAGCTTTCTTT. Residues: CASSAWRVGNTEAFF.

The V and J genes are TRBV24-1 and TRBJ2-1, with 13 bases that match TRBD2. Germline values: CDR1 KGHDR, CDR2 SFDVKD. The ends lost 5 bases at V and 10 bases at J; junction bases unmatched: 4. This CDR3 spans 14 amino acids. The CDR3 is CATSAGTSGAEQFF. The CDR3 region has the DNA TGTGCCACCAGTGCCGGGACTAGCGGGGCAGAGCAGTTCTTC.

This clonotype occurred a few times. The chain has TRBV3-1 and TRBJ1-2; D gene uncertain. V gave up 0 bases and J gave up 2 bases, with 7 bases separating them. CDR3 size: 14 residues. The V gene's germline CDR1 is LGHDT and CDR2 YNNKEL (reference sequence). The CDR3 coding sequence is TGTGCCAGCAGCCAAGAGCGCACCAACTATGGCTACACCTTC. The encoded protein is CASSQERTNYGYTF.

This clonotype came up a few times. A read error may be the cause here, since a much bigger clone is one base away. The chain recombines TRBV10-3 with TRBJ2-4; no definite D call. TRBJ2-5 matches the DNA end more closely, so the J call is doubtful. This CDR3 has 11 residues. Germline V gene data show CDR1 as ENHRY and CDR2 as SYGVKD. The CDR3 DNA is TGTGCCATCAGTGAGTCGCAGACCCAGTACTTC. This encodes CAISESQTQYF.

The V and J genes are TRBV5-5 and TRBJ1-4; 7 nucleotides line up with TRBD1. The germline gives CDR1 SGHKS, CDR2 YYEKEE (reference sequence). The CDR3 is made up of 16 amino acids. J was trimmed by 7 bases and V by 6 bases; bases with no gene match: 15. The CDR3 here is CASKWGNRGEVEKLFF. The CDR3 DNA follows: TGTGCCAGCAAATGGGGGAACAGGGGCGAAGTTGAAAAACTGTTTTTT.

The J gene is TRBJ2-1, the V gene TRBV11-2, with TRBD1 as a possible D gene (6 bases). Looked up from germline, CDR1 is SGHAT and CDR2 is FQNNGV. This CDR3 comprises 15 residues. V was trimmed by 8 bases and J by 5 bases, leaving 19 bases between them. Here the CDR3 DNA reads TGTGCCAGCTCACCCGGCAGGGGTCAGGACAATGAGCAGTTCTTC. Translation gives CASSPGRGQDNEQFF.

The chain couples TRBV10-3 to TRBJ2-7, with D possibly TRBD2 on 5 matching bases. Looked up from germline, CDR1 is ENHRY and CDR2 is SYGVKD. Trimming removed 0 bases from V and 1 base from J, with 10 bases in between. The CDR3 contains 15 residues. In DNA form, the CDR3 reads TGTGCCATCAGTGAGTCGATGGGAGCGTCCTACGAGCAGTACTTC. Translated: CAISESMGASYEQYF.

V is TRBV20-1 and J is TRBJ2-3; 11 bases agree with TRBD2. The J segment lost 7 bases and the V segment lost 0 bases, leaving 6 bases of the junction unmatched. Per germline, CDR1 DFQATT and CDR2 SNEGSKA (reference sequence). The CDR3 is 15 residues long. The CDR3 protein is CSARERLAGGYTQYF. CDR3 bases: TGCAGTGCTAGAGAAAGGCTAGCGGGGGGTTATACGCAGTATTTT.

This clonotype has only a few counts. The CDR3 spells CASREQGAGSYEQYF. The CDR3 nucleotides are TGTGCCAGCAGGGAACAGGGGGCAGGGTCCTACGAGCAGTACTTC. The chain employs TRBV2 and TRBJ2-7; 9 positions agree with TRBD1. With 6 bases clipped from V and 1 base from J, the junction kept 7 bases outside the gene matches. This CDR3 has 15 amino acids. Germline CDR1 and CDR2: SNHLY and FYNNEI.

This clonotype has ten or more counts. The CDR3 bases are TGTGCCAGCAGCTTAGACGTAGCGGGGAGCTCTGGGGCCAACGTCCTGACTTTC. Its translation is CASSLDVAGSSGANVLTF. The V call is TRBV7-6, the J call TRBJ2-6; 8 bases match TRBD2. Germline-derived CDR1 and CDR2 are SGHVS and FNYEAQ. The trim removed 1 base at V and 0 bases at J, leaving 5 bases unmatched. This CDR3 has 18 amino acids.